This T cell receptor (beta chain) originates from a study of T cells in Graves' hyperthyroidism and ophthalmopathy. The CDR3 is 15 amino acids. Germline assignment: CDR1 MDHEN and CDR2 SYDVKM. In the case of this clonotype: One junction end does not reproduce the germline sequence, and a read error may be involved.

Amplified regions were TCR beta CDR3 sequences from RNA transcripts. The HTBI primer set was used in a first-round RT-PCR of the TCR CDR3. TCRdb reanalysed the multiplex PCR reads using MiXCR and keeps one entry per CDR3 protein. This sample carries around 690,000 distinct CDR3 sequences, roughly 17% of them seen once, and the ten largest clones take around 15%. The chain is built from TRBV28 and TRBJ2-5, with D unresolved. Sequenced material: blood. The TCR comes from a man aged 45-65 years with Graves' hyperthyroidism. CDR3 loop: CASSLLGEAQESQYF. For the CDR3, the DNA is TGTGCCAGCAGTTTATTAGGCGAGGCCCAAGAGTCCCAGTACTTC.